This TCR beta chain comes out of a study of shared clonotypes between healthy human individuals. Findings and caveats of the study: Generation probabilities of non-shared clonotypes were lower (relative to those shared by all four donors).

With respect to this clone: No antigen is known for it.

CDR3 length: 16 residues. Sequencing was performed with immunoSEQ multiplex PCR; in TCRdb, only in-frame clones are kept and a portion is missing. The sample has 2 million to 2.5 million clones; 85% to 95% are singletons. Naive CD8 populations comprised CD45RO-negative cells positively selected for CCR7, excluding terminally differentiated effector memory CD45RA+ cells. This sequence originates from a man between 18 and 35 years old in good health. Specimen: naive CD8+ T cells sorted from blood. The V and J genes are TRBV21-1 and TRBJ2-7; TRBD2 is the table's D call and was not checked against the DNA. TRBV21-1 is flagged as a pseudogene. Written as DNA, the CDR3 is TGTGCCAGCAGCAAAAACTCCGCGGGAGGGCCTTACGAGCAGTACTTC. Translating gives CASSKNSAGGPYEQYF.